What follows is one T cell receptor (beta chain) and its context. This sample stems from a study of cytomegalovirus exposure and HLA in healthy donors. Overall study: A prior study identified approximately 120 million unique TCR beta sequences from 180 million or so T cells.

The PCR used 60 Vbeta and 13 Jbeta primers. Sequencing was performed with immunoSEQ multiplex PCR; in TCRdb, only in-frame clones are kept and a portion is missing. There are about 170,000 clones in the sample; about three quarters occur only once, and roughly 1.9% lies in the top ten. The V gene end was trimmed by 8 bases and the J gene end by 5 bases; junction bases not matched to a gene: 8. The CDR3 covers 13 residues. From germline, CDR1 is MGHDK and CDR2 SYGVNS. Input material: PBMCs. The V call is TRBV25-1, the J call TRBJ2-7; TRBD2 aligns across 8 bases. The origin of this receptor is a female donor in good health and CMV-seronegative. The CDR3 nucleotides are TGTGCCAGCCGCGACGCGGGAGGAGACGAGCAGTACTTC. Translating it yields CASRDAGGDEQYF.